Shown below are 12 T cell receptor beta chains from a single sample sequenced in a study of identical twins. MiXCR was run by TCRdb on the 5' RACE reads, yielding one entry per CDR3 protein. The sample has some 570,000 distinct CDR3 sequences, about a fifth seen once. This same sample was also part of a study on yellow fever vaccine responses in identical twins.

Sequencing was done on a sample of CD4+ T cells sorted from blood. Receptors originate from a woman in her late teens or twenties in good health.

This chain connects TRBV12-3 or TRBV12-4 to TRBJ2-1; perhaps TRBD2 as D (5 bases). Trimming shortened V by 5 bases and J by 3 bases, and 11 bases separated the two germline ends. The CDR3 has 14 amino acids. The CDR3 DNA reads TGTGCCAGCAGTAGTGGGAGCAACTACAATGAGCAGTTCTTC. It translates to CASSSGSNYNEQFF.

The chain employs TRBV20-1 and TRBJ2-7, with D unresolved. Per germline, CDR1 DFQATT and CDR2 SNEGSKA (reference sequence). The CDR3 is made up of 12 amino acids. Trimming cost V 3 bases and J 6 bases, with 12 bases left between them. CDR3 DNA: TGCAGTGCTAGTGGGTCTACGGGCGAGCAGTACGTC. Amino acid sequence: CSASGSTGEQYV.

This clonotype has more than one count but fewer than ten. The chain combines TRBV20-1 with TRBJ2-3; a weak D match, TRBD2 (5 bases). Looked up from germline, CDR1 is DFQATT and CDR2 is SNEGSKA (reference sequence). The CDR3 loop spans 14 amino acids. Trimming removed 2 bases from V and 4 bases from J, with 13 bases in between. CDR3 region: CSARYPGNSDTQYF. The CDR3, as DNA: TGCAGTGCTAGATATCCGGGGAATTCAGATACGCAGTATTTT.

This clonotype was observed a handful of times. The chain recombines TRBV28 with TRBJ2-5, with 14 bases identical to TRBD2. After removal of 10 bases from V and 5 bases from J, the junction contained 9 bases not matched to a gene. CDR3 size: 15 residues. Germline CDR1 is MDHEN and CDR2 is SYDVKM. The CDR3, as DNA: TGTGCCACCGGCTGGACTAGCGGGGGGTCGGAGACCCAGTACTTC. As protein: CATGWTSGGSETQYF.

The V and J genes are TRBV7-2 and TRBJ2-3; D uncertain. Germline V gene lookup returns CDR1 SGHTA and CDR2 FQGNSA. V was trimmed by 5 bases and J by 0 bases, leaving 12 bases between them. The CDR3 loop spans 15 amino acids. The CDR3 spells CASSQDGSSTDTQYF. In nucleotides, the CDR3 is TGTGCCAGCAGCCAGGACGGATCTAGCACAGATACGCAGTATTTT. The variable domain in full, completed from reference TRBV7-2 and TRBJ2-3, reads GAGVSQSPSNKVTEKGKDVELRCDPISGHTALYWYRQSLGQGLEFLIYFQGNSAPDKSGLPSDRFSAERTGGSVSTLTIQRTQQEDSAVYLCASSQDGSSTDTQYFGPGTRLTVL.

This chain uses TRBV29-1 with TRBJ2-7; D uncertain. CDR3 size: 14 residues. Between the trimmed V and J ends, which lost 3 bases and 0 bases, there was a span of 12 bases. CDR1 is SQVTM, CDR2 ANQGSEA, per germline. In nucleotides, the CDR3 is TGCAGCGTTGATAGCTCTACAAGCTCCTACGAGCAGTACTTC. Translated, it gives CSVDSSTSSYEQYF.

V is TRBV15 and J is TRBJ1-4; a weak D match, TRBD1 (5 bases). The germline V gene encodes CDR1 LNHNV and CDR2 YYDKDF (reference sequence). V lost 0 bases and J lost 8, with 16 bases in between. The CDR3 length is 16 residues. The CDR3 DNA is TGTGCCACCAGCAGAGATCTCAGCCAGGGCTACGAAAAACTGTTTTTT. Protein product: CATSRDLSQGYEKLFF.

The V and J genes are TRBV5-1 and TRBJ2-1, with TRBD2 matching 8 bases. Germline assignment: CDR1 SGHRS and CDR2 YFSETQ. The ends lost 0 bases at V and 3 bases at J; junction bases unmatched: 5. This CDR3 contains 16 residues. CDR3 in amino acids: CASSLAGGPGYNEQFF. The CDR3 bases are TGCGCCAGCAGCTTGGCGGGGGGGCCCGGCTACAATGAGCAGTTCTTC.

This chain uses TRBV20-1 with TRBJ2-1, with D possibly being TRBD2 (5 bases). The germline CDR1 and CDR2 sequences are DFQATT and SNEGSKA (reference sequence). Trimming took 2 bases from V and 4 from J, leaving 12 bases between them. The CDR3 contains 14 residues. This CDR3 reads CSARLAPSYNEQFF. The CDR3 DNA is TGCAGTGCTAGACTAGCCCCCTCATACAATGAGCAGTTCTTC.

The chain employs TRBV12-5 and TRBJ2-3; 10 bases are shared with TRBD2. This CDR3 spans 16 amino acids. The J segment lost 4 bases and the V segment lost 0 bases, leaving 4 bases of the junction unmatched. Germline CDR1 and CDR2: LGHNT and FRNRAP. This chain's CDR3 is CASGLVTSGKADTQYF. The CDR3, as DNA: TGTGCTAGTGGTTTGGTAACTAGCGGGAAGGCAGATACGCAGTATTTT.

The chain uses TRBV2 and TRBJ2-3, with D hard to call. The V gene's germline CDR1 is SNHLY and CDR2 FYNNEI. Trimming stripped 7 bases from V and 4 bases from J, with 12 bases between. There are 13 residues in the CDR3. CDR3 in DNA: TGTGCCAGCAAGCGAACCGTGGCAGATACGCAGTATTTT. This gives the protein CASKRTVADTQYF.

This chain uses TRBV5-1 with TRBJ2-1; 12 nucleotides agree with TRBD2. Germline CDR1 and CDR2: SGHRS and YFSETQ. After removal of 4 bases from V and 4 bases from J, the junction contained 9 bases not matched to a gene. This CDR3 is 17 amino acids long. The CDR3 sequence: CASSAGPLAGGYNEQFF. CDR3 in DNA: TGCGCCAGCAGCGCGGGACCTCTAGCGGGAGGGTACAATGAGCAGTTCTTC.